A selection of T cell receptor beta chains follows, all from one sample in a study of prognosis after radiotherapy for stage I lung cancer. TCRdb re-called the multiplex PCR reads with MiXCR, one entry per CDR3 protein. The sample has 8,500 to 13,000 distinct CDR3 sequences, about 53% seen once. The sequences come from PBMCs, collected before or after stereotactic body radiation therapy (not recorded which). The receptor set was obtained from a donor over 45 with non-small cell lung cancer. Each CDR3 is given with its conserved first and last residue. A D gene is named only where the DNA matches it firmly. Some rows mark clone size as missing; the rest say once, few, many or name a class of expanded clone.

TGTGCCATCAGTGAGATGAGGGGGATCTCCACTGGGGCCAACGTCATGACTTTC	CAISEMRGISTGANVMTF	TRBJ2-6	TRBV6-1	NA	NA
TGCAGTGCTAGAGTTTACAGTAATACCTACGAGCAGTACTTC	CSARVYSNTYEQYF	TRBJ2-7	TRBV20-1	NA	many
TGCGCCAGCAGCTTGGCCTTGGGCTCCTATAATTCACCCCTCCACTTT	CASSLALGSYNSPLHF	TRBJ1-6	TRBV5-1	NA	NA
TGTGCCAGCAGTTGGGCCGGGGTGGGCACTGAAGCTTTCTTT	CASSWAGVGTEAFF	TRBJ1-1	TRBV12-3/TRBV12-4	NA	medium-sized
TGTGCCAGCAGTGAAGCGCTGGGGGACAGGGACTTC	CASSEALGDRDF	TRBJ2-7	TRBV2	TRBD1	NA
TGCGCCAGCTCGACAGGGGGTTGGTACAATGAGCAGTTCTTC	CASSTGGWYNEQFF	TRBJ2-1	TRBV5-1	TRBD1	many
TGTGCCAGCAGTCCTACTTCTATGGGCCATAGCAATGAGCAGTTCTTC	CASSPTSMGHSNEQFF	TRBJ2-1	TRBV2	NA	NA
TGTGCCACCAGTGATTTTGGGCGGGAAGGCGGGGAGCTGTTTTTT	CATSDFGREGGELFF	TRBJ2-2	TRBV24-1	NA	NA
TGTGCCAGCAACGGAGGGGGCTCTGGAAACACCATATATTTT	CASNGGGSGNTIYF	TRBJ1-3	TRBV6-1	NA	medium-sized
TGTGCCAGCAGTATTCTAGCGGGGTCCTGCGAGCAGTACTTC	CASSILAGSCEQYF	TRBJ2-7	TRBV6-2/TRBV6-3	TRBD2	NA
TGTGCCAGCAGTCTCAAACCGGGACTAGCGGGAGTGGATGAGCAGTTCTTC	CASSLKPGLAGVDEQFF	TRBJ2-1	TRBV27	TRBD2	NA
TGCAGTGCGTCCTGGACAGTTCATTACGAGCAGTACTTC	CSASWTVHYEQYF	TRBJ2-7	TRBV20-1	NA	NA
TGTGCCAGCAAGGAGACAGTGAACTATGGCTACACCTTC	CASKETVNYGYTF	TRBJ1-2	TRBV2	NA	medium-sized
TGTGCCAGCAGCTTAGTGGTATGGGGGAACGAGCAGTACTTC	CASSLVVWGNEQYF	TRBJ2-7	TRBV7-2	NA	medium-sized
TGTGCCAGCAGTCTTCGACAGGAGGTCTCCTACGAGCAGTACTTC	CASSLRQEVSYEQYF	TRBJ2-7	TRBV28	NA	medium-sized
TGTGCCAGCAGGGAGGGGGAGTTGAACACTGAATCTTTCTTT	CASREGELNTESFF	TRBJ1-1	TRBV27	NA	NA
TGTGCCAGCAGTTTACCTGGACAGGGAAACACTGAAGCTTTCTTT	CASSLPGQGNTEAFF	TRBJ1-1	TRBV28	TRBD1	NA
TGCAGTGCTAATCCACCGGTACTAGCGCCTAATGAGCATTTCTTC	CSANPPVLAPNEHFF	TRBJ2-1	TRBV20-1	TRBD2	NA
TGCAGTGCTCGATACCTTGAAACCTACGAGCAGTACTTC	CSARYLETYEQYF	TRBJ2-7	TRBV20-1	NA	NA
TGCGCCAGCAGCCAAGGGACAGGAGGTGAGCAGTACTTC	CASSQGTGGEQYF	TRBJ2-7	TRBV5-1	TRBD1	medium-sized
TGCACTGCTAGAGAGTGGGCAGGAGTCGGCGAGACCCAGTACTTC	CTAREWAGVGETQYF	TRBJ2-5	TRBV20-1	NA	NA
TGCGCCAGCAGCTTGAACCGGGGGACGAACTACGAGCAGTACTTC	CASSLNRGTNYEQYF	TRBJ2-7	TRBV5-1	NA	medium-sized
TGTGCCAGCAGTGAAAGGGCAGGGCTAGCGGGTAACACCGGGGAGCTGTTTTTT	CASSERAGLAGNTGELFF	TRBJ2-2	TRBV6-2/TRBV6-3	TRBD2	once
TGCAGCGTTGAAGTAGTAGGGGGCACAGATACGCAGTATTTT	CSVEVVGGTDTQYF	TRBJ2-3	TRBV29-1	NA	many
TGTGCCAGCAGGGGAGACAGGGACGGAAACACCATATATTTT	CASRGDRDGNTIYF	TRBJ1-3	TRBV12-3/TRBV12-4	TRBD1	NA
TGTGCCAGCAGTTACATTAGGACGGGGGAGATGGGATATGGCTACACCTTC	CASSYIRTGEMGYGYTF	TRBJ1-2	TRBV6-9	NA	NA
TGTGCCAGCAGTTTCCCCCCTTATTTGGGATATGGCTACACCTTC	CASSFPPYLGYGYTF	TRBJ1-2	TRBV28	NA	NA
TGCGCCAGCAACTTACGACAGGGAGGAGATACCCAGTACTTC	CASNLRQGGDTQYF	TRBJ2-5	TRBV5-1	NA	once
TGTGCCACCACCCTAGCGGGAATGGACTACAATGAGCAGTTCTTC	CATTLAGMDYNEQFF	TRBJ2-1	TRBV6-1	TRBD2	NA
TGTGCCAGCAGTACCCGACAGGGATGGGATGGCTACACCTTC	CASSTRQGWDGYTF	TRBJ1-2	TRBV6-1	TRBD1	NA
TGTGCCAGCAGGGGGGGACTAGCGGGAGTTCGACGGCACAATGAGCAGTTCTTC	CASRGGLAGVRRHNEQFF	TRBJ2-1	TRBV28	TRBD2	medium-sized
TGCGCCAGCAGCACGGTACTAGCTGGGGGGTTTGATACGCAGTATTTT	CASSTVLAGGFDTQYF	TRBJ2-3	TRBV5-1	NA	NA
TGTGCCAGCATTTTGTGGACAGGGGGCCTGATTTATGGCTACACCTTC	CASILWTGGLIYGYTF	TRBJ1-2	TRBV28	TRBD1	NA
TGTGCCAGCAGCTTCCTACAGGGGAATGGCTACACCTTC	CASSFLQGNGYTF	TRBJ1-2	TRBV11-2	TRBD1	medium-sized
TGCAGTGTAAGGATACAGTACACTGAAGCTTTCTTT	CSVRIQYTEAFF	TRBJ1-1	TRBV20-1	NA	NA
TGTGCCAGCAGTTTGGAGGTCCCCCCCAATGAGCAGTTCTTC	CASSLEVPPNEQFF	TRBJ2-1	TRBV27	NA	NA
TGTATTGCTAGGCCCCCGGGACTAGCGGGCCACGAGCAGTACTTC	CIARPPGLAGHEQYF	TRBJ2-7	TRBV20-1	TRBD2	NA
TGCGCCAGCATCTTGGGACAAATCTCCTACAATGAGCAGTTCTTC	CASILGQISYNEQFF	TRBJ2-1	TRBV5-1	NA	NA
TGTGCCAGTAGTATAGCTTGGGTGGGAGTAAGGAATGAGCAGTTCTTC	CASSIAWVGVRNEQFF	TRBJ2-1	TRBV19	NA	many
TGTGCCAGCTCAGCCAGATTGGATCAAGAGACCCAGTACTTC	CASSARLDQETQYF	TRBJ2-5	TRBV18	NA	medium-sized
TGCAGCGTTGGTTTCCTCTCTAACTATGGCTACACCTTC	CSVGFLSNYGYTF	TRBJ1-2	TRBV29-1	NA	many
TGTGCCAGCAGTTCCCTCCTGGTCCAGTACCCTGGTCAGCCCCAGCATTTT	CASSSLLVQYPGQPQHF	TRBJ1-5	TRBV28	NA	NA
TGTGCCAGCAGCTTAGTCGGAGGTTCAGTCCGAAACACTGAAGCTTTCTTT	CASSLVGGSVRNTEAFF	TRBJ1-1	TRBV7-6	NA	medium-sized
TGTGCCAGCAGTTACCACAGGAGCTACACTGAAGCTTTCTTT	CASSYHRSYTEAFF	TRBJ1-1	TRBV6-5	NA	medium-sized
TGTGCCAGCAGTTCAGTTTACGAGCAGTACTTC	CASSSVYEQYF	TRBJ2-7	TRBV28	NA	medium-sized
TGTGCCAGCAGCTTAGGTTTCAGACAGTCCGGGGAGACCCAGTACTTC	CASSLGFRQSGETQYF	TRBJ2-5	TRBV11-3	NA	medium-sized
TGTGCCAGCAGCCCTTTAAGGGGAGATACGCAGTATTTT	CASSPLRGDTQYF	TRBJ2-3	TRBV2	NA	once
TGTGCCAGCGAGAGCACAGGGCTTGCCTACGAGCAGTACTTC	CASESTGLAYEQYF	TRBJ2-7	TRBV2	NA	NA
TGTGCCAGCAGCCCCGGGACAGGGGGTACCGGGGAGCTGTTTTTT	CASSPGTGGTGELFF	TRBJ2-2	TRBV7-9	TRBD1	NA
TGTGCCAGCAGTGAAGCGCGTCTAGCGGGGGACTACAATGAGCAGTTCTTC	CASSEARLAGDYNEQFF	TRBJ2-1	TRBV6-1	TRBD2	NA
TGTGCCAGCAGTTCGACAGGGGGGGTCAAAAACATTCAGTACTTC	CASSSTGGVKNIQYF	TRBJ2-4	TRBV6-5	TRBD1	many
TGTGCCAGCAGTTCTAGGGACAGGATCTCCTACGAGCAGTACTTC	CASSSRDRISYEQYF	TRBJ2-7	TRBV28	TRBD1	medium-sized
TGTGCCAGCAAACAGGAGACAGGGGGCTTTGCTAATGAAAAACTGTTTTTT	CASKQETGGFANEKLFF	TRBJ1-4	TRBV28	TRBD1	medium-sized
TGTGCCAGTCCTAGGGACAGCAACTATGGCTACACCTTC	CASPRDSNYGYTF	TRBJ1-2	TRBV25-1	TRBD1	medium-sized